The rows below give T cell receptor beta chains drawn from one sample of a study of T cells of healthy individuals. Each CDR3 protein gets one entry after TCRdb re-called the 5' RACE reads with MiXCR. The data contain 60,000 to 80,000 distinct CDR3 sequences, under 20% of them singletons. The source is a human donor in good health. Both conserved end residues are part of each CDR3. A D gene is named only where the DNA matches it firmly. Clone size is stated in some rows and not others, as once, few, many or a class when expanded.

CDR3 DNA	CDR3 protein	J gene	clone size	V gene	D gene
TGTGCCAGCAGCCATTCCGGGAACTATGGCTACACCTTC	CASSHSGNYGYTF	TRBJ1-2	few	TRBV4-2	.
TGCGCCAGCAGCCGATTGGGGGGGGGTAAGACAGATACGCAGTATTTT	CASSRLGGGKTDTQYF	TRBJ2-3	.	TRBV4-1	TRBD2
TGTGCCAGCAAAAGCGGGAGCCCCGATACGCAGTATTTT	CASKSGSPDTQYF	TRBJ2-3	few	TRBV7-9	TRBD2
TGTGCCACCAGCAGAGAGGGGGTGTTTAGCGGGAGTGAACTCAATGAGCAGTTCTTC	CATSREGVFSGSELNEQFF	TRBJ2-1	many	TRBV15	TRBD2
TGTGCCAGCAGTCCCCGGGTCTCTGGGGCCAACGTCCTGACTTTC	CASSPRVSGANVLTF	TRBJ2-6	.	TRBV6-2/TRBV6-3	.
TGCAGTGCTAGGGGTGCGGGTCTAGCGGGGATGAGCACAGATACGCAGTATTTT	CSARGAGLAGMSTDTQYF	TRBJ2-3	many	TRBV20-1	TRBD2
TGTGCCAGCAGTTGGGGCAGGATTAATGAAAAACTGTTTTTT	CASSWGRINEKLFF	TRBJ1-4	.	TRBV12-3/TRBV12-4	.
TGCGCCAGCAGCCAATTCCCTAGGGGCGAGACCCAGTACTTC	CASSQFPRGETQYF	TRBJ2-5	many	TRBV4-1	.
TGCAGCGGGAAGACTAGCGGTAACTCCTACAATGAGCAGTTCTTC	CSGKTSGNSYNEQFF	TRBJ2-1	.	TRBV29-1	TRBD2
TGTGCCAGCAGTTATGGACAGGGCGCCGAAGCTTTCTTT	CASSYGQGAEAFF	TRBJ1-1	.	TRBV7-9	TRBD1
TGTGCCTGGAGTGCTACGGGGGGTGGCACAGATACGCAGTATTTT	CAWSATGGGTDTQYF	TRBJ2-3	many	TRBV30	TRBD2
TGCAGTGCTAGTCCTTCAGGGAACGGCTACACCTTC	CSASPSGNGYTF	TRBJ1-2	many	TRBV20-1	.
TGCAGTACAAAAAGCGGGAGCGAGGGCGAGCAGTACTTC	CSTKSGSEGEQYF	TRBJ2-7	few	TRBV20-1	TRBD2
TGTGCCAGCAGTTCTCAGCGGGGGGCACGGGGTAATCAGCCCCAGCATTTT	CASSSQRGARGNQPQHF	TRBJ1-5	many	TRBV28	.
TGTGCCAGCAGTGAAAGCCAGAACTATGGCTACACCTTC	CASSESQNYGYTF	TRBJ1-2	few	TRBV6-1	.
TGTGCTAGTGGTTTGGGGGCAGCACAAGAGACCCAGTACTTC	CASGLGAAQETQYF	TRBJ2-5	many	TRBV12-5	.
TGTGCCAGCAGCCAAGCCCTAGCGGGGGGGCCGGACACAGATACGCAGTATTTT	CASSQALAGGPDTDTQYF	TRBJ2-3	few	TRBV4-2	TRBD2
TGTGCCAGCAGCCTCAGAGGGGATCAGCCCCAGCATTTT	CASSLRGDQPQHF	TRBJ1-5	few	TRBV12-3/TRBV12-4	.